Listed here are 2 T cell receptor beta chains from one sample, sequenced in a study of blood T cell repertoires in COVID-19. The table came from immunoSEQ multiplex PCR; TCRdb's copy has only in-frame clones and leaves some out. The table records a few hundred thousand clones, 80% to 90% of them present only once. Material for sequencing was peripheral blood. These receptors were taken from a man aged 25-45 years who had recovered from COVID-19.

This sequence joins TRBV2 and TRBJ2-2; D not certain. Germline V gives CDR1 SNHLY, CDR2 FYNNEI. CDR3 size: 15 residues. Trimming removed 6 bases at V and 2 bases at J, with 13 bases between. CDR3 loop: CASSGDSVNTGELFF. For the CDR3, the DNA is TGTGCCAGCAGCGGAGACTCTGTAAACACCGGGGAGCTGTTTTTT.

The CDR3 coding sequence is TGTGCCACCAGTGATTTGGGGCTGGGGACAGAGAACACTGAAGCTTTCTTT. Its translation is CATSDLGLGTENTEAFF. The chain joins TRBV24-1 to TRBJ1-1; 7 bases line up with TRBD1. Trimming at V came to 0 bases and at J to 1 base, leaving 7 bases not matched to a gene. Germline V gene data show CDR1 as KGHDR and CDR2 as SFDVKD. There are 17 residues in the CDR3.